This T cell receptor (beta chain) comes out of a study of post-analysis software for immune sequencing data. Study-wide background: Included courses were relapsing-remitting and secondary progressive multiple sclerosis; progressive-relapsing multiple sclerosis was also included.

Study results and limitations: People with multiple sclerosis had a significantly lower normalized Chao1 diversity than controls did. Included in a set of roughly five TRBV segments more frequent in patients than controls were TRBV5-6, TRBV5-1 and TRBV20-1.

Germline V gene data show CDR1 as LNHNV and CDR2 as YYDKDF (reference sequence). Trimming removed 5 bases at V and 5 bases at J, with 18 bases between. The CDR3 loop spans 15 amino acids. As for this clonotype: The antigen remains undetermined.

Unique molecular identifiers featured in each of the TCR beta cDNA libraries. TCRdb itself ran the PCR reads through MiXCR, one entry per CDR3 protein. Seen here are 350,000 to 450,000 distinct CDR3 sequences, roughly 38% observed once, and the top ten hold around 8%. This sequence joins TRBV15 and TRBJ1-1, with D possibly matching TRBD1 (5 bases). The sequenced sample consisted of blood. This TCR was recovered from a girl aged 2-10 years with multiple sclerosis. In nucleotides, the CDR3 is TGTGCCACCAGCCCAGATACAAGGGGAAGGACTGAAGCTTTCTTT. It yields the protein CATSPDTRGRTEAFF.